This T cell receptor beta chain came from a study of naive and memory T cell subsets. Findings and limits, study-wide: Especially in CD8 cells, naive repertoires contained a few larger clonotypes, possibly CD45RA-re-expressing memory cells. Between naive and memory subsets, TCR abundance power law exponents differed.

Trimming took 5 bases from V and 7 from J; bases not matched to a gene: 11. CDR3 length: 14 residues. Per germline, CDR1 SGHVS and CDR2 FQNEAQ. Both TRBC1 and TRBC2 were covered by a beta constant-region primer of two equimolar oligonucleotides. The ligated cDNA underwent four PCR rounds using SP2 and nested alpha and beta constant-region primers. An oligonucleotide with the SP2 primer and a 12-nucleotide UMI was ligated to the cDNA 3' end. MiXCR, applied by TCRdb to the UMI-ligation and nested PCR reads, yields one record per CDR3 protein. This table holds approximately 150,000 distinct CDR3 sequences, approximately 20% found once. As for this clonotype: The antigen is unknown.

This TCR came from a human donor in good health. The chain links TRBV7-8 to TRBJ2-7; 7 nucleotides agree with TRBD2. The specimen was naive CD8+ T cells from blood. CDR3 DNA sequence: TGTGCCAGCAGCCCACGACTCAATAGCGGGGAGCAGTACTTC. Residues: CASSPRLNSGEQYF.